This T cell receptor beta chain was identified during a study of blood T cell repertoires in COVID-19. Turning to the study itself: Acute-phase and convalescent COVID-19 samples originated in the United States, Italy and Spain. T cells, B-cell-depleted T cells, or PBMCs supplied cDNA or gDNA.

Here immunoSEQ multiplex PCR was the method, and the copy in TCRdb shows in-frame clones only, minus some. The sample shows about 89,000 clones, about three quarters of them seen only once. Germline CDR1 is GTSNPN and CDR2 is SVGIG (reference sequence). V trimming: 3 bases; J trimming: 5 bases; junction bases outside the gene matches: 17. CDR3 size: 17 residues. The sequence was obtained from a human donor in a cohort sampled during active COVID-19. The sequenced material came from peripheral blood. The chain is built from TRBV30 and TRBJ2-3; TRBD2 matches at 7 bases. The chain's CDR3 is CAWSTRLRLAGGDTQYF. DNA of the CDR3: TGTGCCTGGAGCACCCGACTCCGACTAGCTGGGGGAGATACGCAGTATTTT.